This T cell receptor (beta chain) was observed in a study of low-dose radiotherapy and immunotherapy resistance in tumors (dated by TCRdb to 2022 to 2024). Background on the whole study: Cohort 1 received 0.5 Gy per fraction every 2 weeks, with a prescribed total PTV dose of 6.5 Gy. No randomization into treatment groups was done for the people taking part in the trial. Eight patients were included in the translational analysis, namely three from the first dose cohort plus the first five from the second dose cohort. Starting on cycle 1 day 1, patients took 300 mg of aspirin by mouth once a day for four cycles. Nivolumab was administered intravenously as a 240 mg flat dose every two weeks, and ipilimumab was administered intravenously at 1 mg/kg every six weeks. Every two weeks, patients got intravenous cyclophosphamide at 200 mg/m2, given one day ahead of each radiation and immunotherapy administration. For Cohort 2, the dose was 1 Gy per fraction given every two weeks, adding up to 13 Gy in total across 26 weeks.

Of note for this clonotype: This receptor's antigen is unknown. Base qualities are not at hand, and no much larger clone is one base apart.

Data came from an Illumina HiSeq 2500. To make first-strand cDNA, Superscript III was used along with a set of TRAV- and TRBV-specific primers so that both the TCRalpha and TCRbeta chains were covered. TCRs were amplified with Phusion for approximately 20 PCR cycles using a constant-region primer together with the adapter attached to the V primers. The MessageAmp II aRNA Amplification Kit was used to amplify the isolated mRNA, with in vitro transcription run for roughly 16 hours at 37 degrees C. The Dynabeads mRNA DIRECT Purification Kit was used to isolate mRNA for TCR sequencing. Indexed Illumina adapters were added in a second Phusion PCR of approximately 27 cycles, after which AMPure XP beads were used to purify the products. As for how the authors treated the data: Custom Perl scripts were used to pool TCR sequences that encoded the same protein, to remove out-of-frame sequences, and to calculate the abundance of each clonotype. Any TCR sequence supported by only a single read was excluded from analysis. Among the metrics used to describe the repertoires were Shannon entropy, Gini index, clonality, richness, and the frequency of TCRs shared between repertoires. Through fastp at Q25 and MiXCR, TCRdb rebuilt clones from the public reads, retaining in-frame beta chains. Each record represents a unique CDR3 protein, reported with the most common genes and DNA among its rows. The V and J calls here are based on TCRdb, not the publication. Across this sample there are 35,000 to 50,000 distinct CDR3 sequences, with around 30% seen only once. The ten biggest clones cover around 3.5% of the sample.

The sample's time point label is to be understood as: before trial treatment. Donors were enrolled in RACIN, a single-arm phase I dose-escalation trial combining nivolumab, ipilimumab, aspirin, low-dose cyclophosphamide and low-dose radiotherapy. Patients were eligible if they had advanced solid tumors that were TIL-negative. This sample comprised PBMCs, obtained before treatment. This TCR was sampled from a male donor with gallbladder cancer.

The nucleotide sequence is TGTGCCAGTAGTATTTTTCCCTCCTCCTACGAGCAGTACTTC. This codes for CASSIFPSSYEQYF. The chain joins TRBV19 to TRBJ2-7, with the D gene too uncertain to name. V is pared back by 3 bases and J by 0 bases, with 9 bases lying between the germline termini. Including the terminal cysteine and phenylalanine, the CDR3 comprises 14 residues. This entry keeps only the CDR3 DNA: 42 bases, framed from base 1. As encoded in the germline V gene (reference sequence), CDR1 is LNHDA while CDR2 is SQIVND. With the rest looked up from the reference TRBV19 and TRBJ2-7 genes rather than sequenced, the full variable domain is DGGITQSPKYLFRKEGQNVTLSCEQNLNHDAMYWYRQDPGQGLRLIYYSQIVNDFQKGDIAEGYSVSREKKESFPLTVTSAQKNPTAFYLCASSIFPSSYEQYFGPGTRLTVT.